One and the same sample provided the 11 T cell receptor beta chains below, sequenced in a study of beta chain features in type 1 diabetes. The study, taken as a whole, reports: When Type 1 diabetes patients were examined, their TCRB CDR3s proved moderately but significantly shorter in all four CD4+ subsets.

Expressed TCRB transcripts were sequenced because the entire RNA isolate underwent reverse transcription. Using immunoSEQ multiplex PCR, the repertoire was profiled, and TCRdb retains in-frame clones only, with some absent. The profile shows a few hundred thousand clones, roughly 13% of them singletons. These receptors' targets are unknown. Specimen: naive CD4+ T cells from blood. All receptors come from a woman aged 18-30 years with type 1 diabetes.

This clone was seen more than once but under ten times. V and J are TRBV4-2 and TRBJ2-5; D is undetermined. The V and J ends lost 0 bases and 5 bases respectively, with 13 bases between them. The CDR3 contains 15 residues. Germline V lookup: CDR1 LGHNA, CDR2 YNFKEQ. The chain's CDR3 is CASSQDRAAWETQYF. CDR3 bases: TGTGCCAGCAGCCAAGATCGCGCGGCTTGGGAGACCCAGTACTTC.

This clone was counted a few times. This chain links TRBV18 with TRBJ1-2; 8 bases line up with TRBD1. J was trimmed by 5 bases and V by 3 bases; bases with no gene match: 8. There are 15 residues in the CDR3. CDR1 and CDR2 from the germline V gene are KGHSH and LQKENI. The CDR3 coding sequence is TGTGCCAGCTCACCCGAGGGACAGGCTGCGTATGGCTACACCTTC. This encodes CASSPEGQAAYGYTF.

This clone was observed a few times. The chain couples TRBV4-2 to TRBJ2-1, with a possible D match to TRBD2 (5 bases). Trimming removed 1 base from V and 2 bases from J, with 9 bases in between. The CDR3 has 15 amino acids. The V gene's germline CDR1 is LGHNA and CDR2 YNFKEQ. The CDR3 DNA reads TGTGCCAGCAGCCAAGCTCAAGCGGCCTACAATGAGCAGTTCTTC. Translating it yields CASSQAQAAYNEQFF.

This clone has a handful of counts. The J gene is TRBJ2-1, the V gene TRBV7-3; TRBD2 might be the D (5 bases). The length of the CDR3 is 15 residues. CDR1 and CDR2 from the germline V gene are SGHTA and FQGTGA. The germline V and J ends were trimmed by 5 bases and 8 bases, with 19 bases remaining between them. The CDR3 sequence is CASSARGFVRDEQFF. DNA for the CDR3: TGTGCCAGCAGCGCCCGGGGATTTGTACGGGATGAGCAGTTCTTC. The variable domain in full, with the rest retrieved from reference TRBV7-3 and TRBJ2-1, is GAGVSQTPSNKVTEKGKYVELRCDPISGHTALYWYRQSLGQGPEFLIYFQGTGAADDSGLPNDRFFAVRPEGSVSTLKIQRTERGDSAVYLCASSARGFVRDEQFFGPGTRLTVL.

This clone was detected only a few times. At the DNA level, this CDR3 is encoded by other sequences in the same sample as well. The chain carries TRBV18 and TRBJ2-2; 8 nucleotides match TRBD1. With 3 bases clipped from V and 6 bases from J, the junction kept 3 bases outside the gene matches. From germline, CDR1 is KGHSH and CDR2 LQKENI. The CDR3 contains 14 residues. The CDR3: CASSPDRVAGELFF. CDR3 in DNA: TGTGCCAGCTCACCGGACAGGGTGGCCGGGGAGCTGTTTTTT.

This clone was counted a few times. The chain combines TRBV7-2 with TRBJ2-7, with D hard to call. V was trimmed by 3 bases and J by 7 bases, leaving 10 bases between them. Germline assignment: CDR1 SGHTA and CDR2 FQGNSA. CDR3 length: 12 residues. CDR3 sequence (DNA): TGTGCCAGCAGCTTCGCGACTCAAGAGCAGTACTTC. It translates to CASSFATQEQYF.

The rearrangement joins TRBV5-1 to TRBJ1-1; D perhaps matches TRBD1 (6 bases). V was trimmed by 0 bases and J by 7 bases, leaving 13 bases between them. Per the germline V gene, CDR1 is SGHRS and CDR2 is YFSETQ. CDR3 length: 14 amino acids. CDR3 loop: CASSLEAGDLEAFF. DNA of the CDR3: TGCGCCAGCAGCTTGGAGGCAGGGGACCTTGAAGCTTTCTTT.

The chain recombines TRBV18 with TRBJ2-7, with D possibly matching TRBD2 (5 bases). This CDR3 is 13 amino acids long. V lost 3 bases, J lost 3 bases, and 9 bases lay in between. CDR1 KGHSH and CDR2 LQKENI come from the germline V gene. DNA of the CDR3: TGTGCCAGCTCACCCTCCGAGGGCTACGAGCAGTACTTC. The encoded protein is CASSPSEGYEQYF.

CDR3: CATNPSGANVLTF. CDR3 nucleotides: TGTGCCACCAATCCCTCTGGGGCCAACGTCCTGACTTTC. The J gene is TRBJ2-6, the V gene TRBV14; no clear D gene. Germline loops: CDR1 SGHDN, CDR2 FVKESK. The CDR3 spans 13 residues. Trimming stripped 10 bases from V and 0 bases from J, with 7 bases between.

This rearrangement joins TRBV4-2 to TRBJ2-7, with D possibly matching TRBD1 (6 bases). Germline V gene data show CDR1 as LGHNA and CDR2 as YNFKEQ. The V end lost 1 base, the J end lost 3 bases, and 16 bases lay between the germline ends. The CDR3 extends over 16 amino acids. CDR3 residues: CASSQVSPDSLYEQYF. CDR3 in DNA: TGTGCCAGCAGCCAAGTCAGTCCGGACAGCCTCTACGAGCAGTACTTC.

This clone was observed a few times. The gene calls are TRBV5-1 and TRBJ2-3, with a weak D call TRBD2 (6 bases). Germline V gene lookup returns CDR1 SGHRS and CDR2 YFSETQ. The V and J ends lost 4 bases and 7 bases respectively, with 13 bases between them. The CDR3 extends over 13 amino acids. The CDR3 DNA reads as TGCGCCAGCAGCCCGCCGACTAGTTATACGCAGTATTTT. It yields the protein CASSPPTSYTQYF. The full variable domain, its missing parts supplied by reference TRBV5-1 and TRBJ2-3, is KAGVTQTPRYLIKTRGQQVTLSCSPISGHRSVSWYQQTPGQGLQFLFEYFSETQRNKGNFPGRFSGRQFSNSRSEMNVSTLELGDSALYLCASSPPTSYTQYFGPGTRLTVL.